This T cell receptor beta chain was captured by sequencing in a study of OX40 agonist ivuxolimab in advanced cancers. Clones were sequenced by immunoSEQ multiplex PCR, and TCRdb holds only the in-frame ones, with some missing. This table holds 80,000 or so clones, 86% found once. Germline CDR1 reads SGHTA; CDR2 reads FQGNSA. V was trimmed by 2 bases and J by 5 bases, leaving 9 bases between them. The CDR3 has 13 amino acids. General observations from the study: Expanded peripheral T cell antigen specificity was not determined. At doses 0.1 to 3.0 mg/kg, CD4+ and CD8+ clones expanded.

On this clone: The antigen is not known.

The clonotype originates from an adult with an advanced solid tumor such as melanoma, head and neck, liver or kidney cancer. Sequenced material: CD4+ or CD8+ T cells sorted from blood, taken in a trial of the OX40 agonist ivuxolimab. The chain employs TRBV7-2 and TRBJ2-5, with a weak D call TRBD1 (5 bases). The CDR3 reads CASSLSQAETQYF. As DNA, the CDR3 is TGTGCCAGCAGCTTATCACAGGCGGAGACCCAGTACTTC.